Included here is one TCR beta chain sequence, with context. Assay: immunoSEQ multiplex PCR; the TCRdb copy retains only in-frame clones and omits some. Here the sample spans about 12,000 clones, approximately 93% being singletons. The CDR3 spans 14 residues. J gave up 6 bases and V 3 bases, and 1 base lay outside the gene matches. CDR1 is LNHDA and CDR2 is SQIVND in the germline V gene (reference sequence). The sample is drawn from a study of technical replicates of blood from four donors. The sample was PBMCs. The chain employs TRBV19 and TRBJ2-1; TRBD2 matches at 11 bases. The receptor comes from a human donor in good health. CDR3 region: CASSISGRANEQFF. The DNA of the CDR3 is TGTGCCAGTAGTATTAGCGGGAGGGCCAATGAGCAGTTCTTC.